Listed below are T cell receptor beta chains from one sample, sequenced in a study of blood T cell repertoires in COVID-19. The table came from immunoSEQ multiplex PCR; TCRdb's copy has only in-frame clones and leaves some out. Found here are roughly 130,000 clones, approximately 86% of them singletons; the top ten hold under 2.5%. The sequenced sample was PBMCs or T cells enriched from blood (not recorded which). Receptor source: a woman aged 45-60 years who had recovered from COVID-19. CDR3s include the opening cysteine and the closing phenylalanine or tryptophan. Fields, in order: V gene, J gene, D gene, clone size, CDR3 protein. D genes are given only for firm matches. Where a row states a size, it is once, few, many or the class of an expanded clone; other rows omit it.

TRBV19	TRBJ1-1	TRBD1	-	CASRRQGANTEAFF
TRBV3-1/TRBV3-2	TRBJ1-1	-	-	CASSSTGIGEAFF
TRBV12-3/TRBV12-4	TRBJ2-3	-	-	CASTATDTQYF
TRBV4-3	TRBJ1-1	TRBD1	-	CASSTQETGVRAFF
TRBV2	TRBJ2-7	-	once	CASSEATGSYEQYF
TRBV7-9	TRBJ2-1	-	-	CASSSSGVGNEQFF
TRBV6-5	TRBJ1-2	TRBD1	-	CASRPLGQGNYGYTF
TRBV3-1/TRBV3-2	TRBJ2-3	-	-	CASSLKSNTQYF
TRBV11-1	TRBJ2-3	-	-	CASSLDVNTDTQYF
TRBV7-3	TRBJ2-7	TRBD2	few	CASSRGLAYEQYF
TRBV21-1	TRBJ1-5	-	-	CASSKFRDMGNQPQHF
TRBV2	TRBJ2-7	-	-	CASPTAQGSYEQYF
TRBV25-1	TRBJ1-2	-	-	CASSESGGQGYTF
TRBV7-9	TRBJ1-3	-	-	CASSSRGTIQTPGNTIYF
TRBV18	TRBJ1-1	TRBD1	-	CASSIEIRGMNTEAFF
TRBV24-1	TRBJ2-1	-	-	CATGGLYNEQFF
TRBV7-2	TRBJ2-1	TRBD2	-	CASSQGLAGGQREQFF
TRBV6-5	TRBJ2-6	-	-	CATTFNVLTF
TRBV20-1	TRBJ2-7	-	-	CSARGQNFYEQYF
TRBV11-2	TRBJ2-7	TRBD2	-	CASSLVRGGDEQYF
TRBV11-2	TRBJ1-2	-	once	CASSNNTGVIYGYTF
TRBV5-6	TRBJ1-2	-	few	CASSLAGRPNYGYTF
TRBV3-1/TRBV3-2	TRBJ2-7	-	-	CASSPGGGRLTYEQYF
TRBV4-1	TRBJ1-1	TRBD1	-	CASIRQGAMNTEAFF
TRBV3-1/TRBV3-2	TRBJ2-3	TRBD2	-	CASSQTGTRGDTQYF
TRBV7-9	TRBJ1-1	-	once	CASSYKNTEAFF
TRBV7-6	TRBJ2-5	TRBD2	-	CASSLEASGGQETQYF
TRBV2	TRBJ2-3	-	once	CASSEGGPTDTQYF
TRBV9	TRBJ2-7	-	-	CASSASGTLTYEQYF
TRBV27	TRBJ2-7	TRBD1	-	CASREDRDRDEQYF
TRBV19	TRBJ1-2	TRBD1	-	CASGTGTGEKYGYTF
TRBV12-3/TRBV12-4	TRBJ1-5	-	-	CASSRNNAQQQHF
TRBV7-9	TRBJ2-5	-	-	CASSLAANGETQYF
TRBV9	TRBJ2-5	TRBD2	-	CASSGGLGGGFQETQYF
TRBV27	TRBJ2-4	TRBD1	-	CASSPSDRLIIAKNIQYF
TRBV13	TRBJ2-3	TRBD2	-	CASTPRLASSTDTQYF
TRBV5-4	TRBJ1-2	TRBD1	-	CASSSDRGSSYGYTF
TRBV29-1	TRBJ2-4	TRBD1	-	CSVAGGLAKNIQYF
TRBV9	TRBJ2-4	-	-	CASSVEPGSQNIQYF
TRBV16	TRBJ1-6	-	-	CASSQRGQSSYNSPLHF
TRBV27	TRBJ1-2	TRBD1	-	CASRTFIQGRFNYGYTF
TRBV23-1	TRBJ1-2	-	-	CASSHWLYGYTF
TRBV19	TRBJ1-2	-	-	CASRRSGGHRDYGYTF
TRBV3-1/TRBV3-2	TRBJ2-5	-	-	CASSEGVLRGSVETQYF
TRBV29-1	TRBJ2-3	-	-	CSVEIVRGTQYF
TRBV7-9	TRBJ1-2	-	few	CASSLGGPNYGYTF
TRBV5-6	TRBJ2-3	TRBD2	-	CASSLAGGGVDTQYF
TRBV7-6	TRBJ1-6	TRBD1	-	CASSLAEPRTGSPLHF
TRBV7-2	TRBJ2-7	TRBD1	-	CASRNRGSPYEQYF
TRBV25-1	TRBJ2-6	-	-	CASSEQYSGANVLTF
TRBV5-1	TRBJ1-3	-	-	CASSYDSSSGNTIYF
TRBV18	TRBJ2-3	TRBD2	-	CASSPLAGGTDTQYF